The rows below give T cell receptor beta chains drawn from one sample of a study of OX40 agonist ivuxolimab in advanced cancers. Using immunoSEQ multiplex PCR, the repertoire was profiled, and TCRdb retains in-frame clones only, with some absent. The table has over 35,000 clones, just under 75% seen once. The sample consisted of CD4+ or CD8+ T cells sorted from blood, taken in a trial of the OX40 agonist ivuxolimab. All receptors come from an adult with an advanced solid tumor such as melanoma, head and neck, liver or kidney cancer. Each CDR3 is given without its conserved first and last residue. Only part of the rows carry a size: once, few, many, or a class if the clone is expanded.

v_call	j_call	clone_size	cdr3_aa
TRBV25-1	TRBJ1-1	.	ASSADITGGFKTEAF
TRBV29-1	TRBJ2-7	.	SVGQGEDSEQY
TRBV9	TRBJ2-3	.	ASSPKPYRTGIDTQY
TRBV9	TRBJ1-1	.	ASSARGGMNTEAF
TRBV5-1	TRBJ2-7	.	ASSSGSSYEQY
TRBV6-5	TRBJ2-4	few	ASSYSNGMGENIQY
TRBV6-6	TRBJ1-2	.	ASSYSSQPSYGYT
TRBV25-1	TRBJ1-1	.	ASSRVNTEAF
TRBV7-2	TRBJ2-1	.	ASSFLWNEQF
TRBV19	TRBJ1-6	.	ASSGQGVNSPLH
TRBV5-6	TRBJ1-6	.	ASSFAQGASGSPLH